Listed below are T cell receptor beta chains from one sample, sequenced in a study of cytomegalovirus exposure and HLA in healthy donors. Measured with immunoSEQ multiplex PCR; TCRdb has only the in-frame clones, and not every one. The table shows roughly 160,000 clones, with approximately 76% occurring only once. The sample taken for sequencing was PBMCs. These receptors were collected from a man in his sixties in good health and CMV-seronegative. CDR3s include the opening cysteine and the closing phenylalanine or tryptophan. The D gene is left open where the match is weak. Expanded clones are given a class, and other clones once, few, many or no size at all.

TRBD1,once,16,TRBJ2-4,TRBV5-6,CASSFSLTGTSDIQYF,TGTGCCAGCAGCTTTTCCCTGACAGGGACATCGGACATTCAGTACTTC
TRBD2,-,13,TRBJ2-1,TRBV7-2,CASSTGLAGEQFF,TGTGCCAGCAGCACGGGACTAGCGGGTGAGCAGTTCTTC
TRBD2,-,17,TRBJ2-1,TRBV10-3,CAISSTSGGVSDNEQFF,TGTGCCATCAGCTCGACTAGCGGGGGGGTCTCCGACAATGAGCAGTTCTTC
-,-,21,TRBJ2-7,TRBV21-1,CASSKVPRGLAGERDSYEQYF,TGTGCCAGCAGCAAAGTCCCACGGGGACTAGCGGGAGAAAGGGACTCCTACGAGCAGTACTTC
-,-,15,TRBJ2-2,TRBV9,CASSPRGSFGGELFF,TGTGCCAGCAGCCCCCGGGGGTCTTTTGGCGGGGAGCTGTTTTTT
-,-,12,TRBJ2-5,TRBV28,CASTGGQETQYF,TGTGCCAGCACCGGGGGACAAGAGACCCAGTACTTC
-,-,16,TRBJ1-2,TRBV9,CASSVPPMSVLDGYTF,TGTGCCAGCAGCGTACCACCGATGTCGGTCTTGGATGGCTACACCTTC
-,-,16,TRBJ2-5,TRBV5-1,CASSITGGENQETQYF,TGCGCCAGCAGCATAACAGGGGGGGAGAACCAAGAGACCCAGTACTTC
TRBD2,-,18,TRBJ2-1,TRBV5-1,CASSLDPGLAGAYNEQFF,TGCGCCAGCAGCTTGGACCCCGGACTAGCGGGGGCTTACAATGAGCAGTTCTTC
TRBD2,-,15,TRBJ2-5,TRBV4-1,CASSQAGTSGGPEYF,TGCGCCAGCAGCCAAGCCGGGACTAGCGGGGGGCCTGAGTACTTC